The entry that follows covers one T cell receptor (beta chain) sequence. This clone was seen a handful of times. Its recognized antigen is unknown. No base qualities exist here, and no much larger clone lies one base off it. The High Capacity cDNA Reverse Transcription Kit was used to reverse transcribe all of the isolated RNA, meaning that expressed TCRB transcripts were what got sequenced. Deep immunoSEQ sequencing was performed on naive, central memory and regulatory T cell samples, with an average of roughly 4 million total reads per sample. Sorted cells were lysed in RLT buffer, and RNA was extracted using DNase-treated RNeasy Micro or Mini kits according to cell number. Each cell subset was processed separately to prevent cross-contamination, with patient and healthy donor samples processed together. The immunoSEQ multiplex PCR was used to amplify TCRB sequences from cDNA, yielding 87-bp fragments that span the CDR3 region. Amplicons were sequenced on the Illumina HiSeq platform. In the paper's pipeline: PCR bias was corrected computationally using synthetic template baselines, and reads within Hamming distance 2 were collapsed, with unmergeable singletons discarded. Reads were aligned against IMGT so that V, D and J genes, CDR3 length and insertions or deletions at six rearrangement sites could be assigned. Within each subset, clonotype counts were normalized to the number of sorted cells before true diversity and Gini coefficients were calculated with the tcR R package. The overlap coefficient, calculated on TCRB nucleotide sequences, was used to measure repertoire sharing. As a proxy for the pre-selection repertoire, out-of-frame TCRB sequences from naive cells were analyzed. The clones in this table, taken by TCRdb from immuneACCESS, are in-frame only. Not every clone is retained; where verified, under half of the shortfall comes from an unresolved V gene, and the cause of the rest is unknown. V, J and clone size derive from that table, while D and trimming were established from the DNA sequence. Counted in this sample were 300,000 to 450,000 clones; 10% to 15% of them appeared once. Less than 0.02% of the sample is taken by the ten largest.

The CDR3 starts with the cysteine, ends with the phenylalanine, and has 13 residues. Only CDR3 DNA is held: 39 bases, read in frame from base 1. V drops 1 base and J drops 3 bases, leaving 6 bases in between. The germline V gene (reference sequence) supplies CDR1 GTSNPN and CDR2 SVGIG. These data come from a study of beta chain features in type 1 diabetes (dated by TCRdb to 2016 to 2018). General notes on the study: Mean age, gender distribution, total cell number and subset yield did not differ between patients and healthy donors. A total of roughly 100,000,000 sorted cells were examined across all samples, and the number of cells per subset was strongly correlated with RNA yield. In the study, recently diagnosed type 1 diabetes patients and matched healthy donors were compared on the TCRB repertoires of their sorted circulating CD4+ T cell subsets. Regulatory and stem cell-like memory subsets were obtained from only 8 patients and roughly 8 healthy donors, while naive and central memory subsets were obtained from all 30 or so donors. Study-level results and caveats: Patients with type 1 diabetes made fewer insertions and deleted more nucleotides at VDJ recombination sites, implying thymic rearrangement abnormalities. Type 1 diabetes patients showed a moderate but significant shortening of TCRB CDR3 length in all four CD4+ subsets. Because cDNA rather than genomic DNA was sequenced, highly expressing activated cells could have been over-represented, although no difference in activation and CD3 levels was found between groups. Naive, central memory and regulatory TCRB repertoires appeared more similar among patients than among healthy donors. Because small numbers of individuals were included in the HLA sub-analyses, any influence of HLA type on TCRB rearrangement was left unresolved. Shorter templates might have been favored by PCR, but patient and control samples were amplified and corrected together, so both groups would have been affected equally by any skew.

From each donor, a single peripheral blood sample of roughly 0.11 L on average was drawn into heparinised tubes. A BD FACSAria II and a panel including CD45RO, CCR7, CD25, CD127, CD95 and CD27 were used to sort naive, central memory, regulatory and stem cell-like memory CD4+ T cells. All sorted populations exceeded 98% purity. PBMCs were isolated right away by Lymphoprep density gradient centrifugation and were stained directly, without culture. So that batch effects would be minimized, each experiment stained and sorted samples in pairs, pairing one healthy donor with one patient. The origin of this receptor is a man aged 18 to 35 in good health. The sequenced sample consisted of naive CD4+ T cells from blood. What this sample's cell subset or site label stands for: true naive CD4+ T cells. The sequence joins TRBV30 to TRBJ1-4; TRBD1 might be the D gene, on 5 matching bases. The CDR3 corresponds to CAWSEGSNEKLFF. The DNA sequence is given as TGTGCCTGGAGTGAGGGGTCTAATGAAAAACTGTTTTTT.